The clone carrying this T cell receptor (beta chain) was seen more than once but under ten times. This entry is derived from a study of T cell changes during pregnancy in multiple sclerosis. Generated by immunoSEQ multiplex PCR, the TCRdb table keeps only in-frame clones and is missing some. Among tens of thousands of clones listed, 90% were seen once. This sequence was found in a female donor in good health, enrolled as a control in a pregnancy study. Sequenced here: peripheral blood, sampled in the second trimester of pregnancy.

As DNA, the CDR3 is TGTGCCTGGAGTAAAGGGGGCGATCAGCCCCAGCATTTT. It codes for CAWSKGGDQPQHF. V gene TRBV30 combines with J gene TRBJ1-5; TRBD1 agrees at 7 bases. Looked up from germline, CDR1 is GTSNPN and CDR2 is SVGIG (reference sequence). This CDR3 comprises 13 residues. V shed 2 bases, J shed 5 bases, and the junction held 3 bases outside the gene matches.